This T cell receptor (beta chain) stems from a study of blood T cell repertoires in COVID-19. The CDR3 is made up of 13 amino acids. Clones were read by immunoSEQ multiplex PCR, and TCRdb kept only the in-frame ones, dropping some. Of about 350,000 clones listed, around 87% are singletons. J is TRBJ2-3 and V is TRBV21-1; TRBD1 reflects the table's D call only, with no check against the DNA. TRBV21-1 is a known pseudogene. Sequencing was performed on PBMCs or T cells enriched from blood (not recorded which). The TCR originated in a woman in her 30s who had recovered from COVID-19. CDR3 sequence (DNA): TGTGCCAGCAGCCCCAATAACAGGGGAACGCAGTATTTT. It codes for CASSPNNRGTQYF.